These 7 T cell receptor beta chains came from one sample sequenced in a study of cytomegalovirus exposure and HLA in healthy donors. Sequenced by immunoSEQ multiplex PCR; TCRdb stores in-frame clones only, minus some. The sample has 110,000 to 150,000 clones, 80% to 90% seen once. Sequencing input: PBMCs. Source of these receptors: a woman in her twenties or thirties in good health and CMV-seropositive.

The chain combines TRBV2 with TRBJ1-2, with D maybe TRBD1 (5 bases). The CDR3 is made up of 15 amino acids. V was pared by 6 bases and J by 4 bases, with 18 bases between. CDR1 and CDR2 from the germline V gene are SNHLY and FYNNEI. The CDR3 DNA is TGTGCCAGCAGCCCCTTCGGGGGAGCAAGCTATGGCTACACCTTC. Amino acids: CASSPFGGASYGYTF.

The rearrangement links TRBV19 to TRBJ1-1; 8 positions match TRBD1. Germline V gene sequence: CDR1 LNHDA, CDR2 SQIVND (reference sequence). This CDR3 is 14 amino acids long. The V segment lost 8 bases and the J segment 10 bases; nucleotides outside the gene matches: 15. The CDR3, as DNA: TGTGCCAGTTCTAAGGCGGACAGGGTCACGGGAGCTTTCTTT. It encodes CASSKADRVTGAFF.

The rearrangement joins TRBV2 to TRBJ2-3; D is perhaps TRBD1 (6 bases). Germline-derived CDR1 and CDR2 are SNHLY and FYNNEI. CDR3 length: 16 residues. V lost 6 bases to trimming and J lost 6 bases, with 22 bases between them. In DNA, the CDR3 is TGTGCCAGCAGAGATAATGGGGGCCTAGTATCCGATACGCAGTATTTT. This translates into CASRDNGGLVSDTQYF.

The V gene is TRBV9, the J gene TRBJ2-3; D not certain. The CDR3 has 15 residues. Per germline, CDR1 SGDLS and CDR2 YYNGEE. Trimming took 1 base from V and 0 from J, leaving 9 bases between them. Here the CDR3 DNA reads TGTGCCAGCAGCGTATACCACTCTAGCACAGATACGCAGTATTTT. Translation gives CASSVYHSSTDTQYF. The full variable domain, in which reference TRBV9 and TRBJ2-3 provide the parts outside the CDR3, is DSGVTQTPKHLITATGQRVTLRCSPRSGDLSVYWYQQSLDQGLQFLIQYYNGEERAKGNILERFSAQQFPDLHSELNLSSLELGDSALYFCASSVYHSSTDTQYFGPGTRLTVL.

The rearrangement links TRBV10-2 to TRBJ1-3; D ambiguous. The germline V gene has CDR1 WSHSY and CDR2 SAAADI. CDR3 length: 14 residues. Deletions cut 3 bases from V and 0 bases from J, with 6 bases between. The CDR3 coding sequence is TGCGCCAGCAGTGACCCGAGCTCTGGAAACACCATATATTTT. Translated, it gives CASSDPSSGNTIYF.

The CDR3 region has the DNA TGTGCCAGCAGCCCGGACAGGGGGTACAATGAGCAGTTCTTC. It codes for CASSPDRGYNEQFF. This chain connects TRBV14 to TRBJ2-1; 10 bases match TRBD1. The CDR3 has 14 amino acids. The germline gives CDR1 SGHDN, CDR2 FVKESK. V trimming: 4 bases; J trimming: 4 bases; junction bases outside the gene matches: 1.

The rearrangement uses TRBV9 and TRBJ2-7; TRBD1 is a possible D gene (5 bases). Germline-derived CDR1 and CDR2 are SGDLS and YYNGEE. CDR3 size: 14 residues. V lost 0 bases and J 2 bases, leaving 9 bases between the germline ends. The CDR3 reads CASSVGGSAYEQYF. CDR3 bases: TGTGCCAGCAGCGTAGGGGGCAGCGCCTACGAGCAGTACTTC.